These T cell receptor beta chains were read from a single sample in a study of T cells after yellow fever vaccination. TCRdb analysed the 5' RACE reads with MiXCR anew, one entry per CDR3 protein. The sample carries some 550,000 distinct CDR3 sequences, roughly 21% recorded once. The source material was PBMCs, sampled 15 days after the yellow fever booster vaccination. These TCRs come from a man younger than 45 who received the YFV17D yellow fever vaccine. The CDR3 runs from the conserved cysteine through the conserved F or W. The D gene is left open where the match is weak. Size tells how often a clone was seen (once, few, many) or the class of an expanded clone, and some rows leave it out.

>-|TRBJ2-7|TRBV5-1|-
CASSFTSSSYEQYF
TGCGCCAGCAGCTTCACAAGTTCGTCCTACGAGCAGTACTTC
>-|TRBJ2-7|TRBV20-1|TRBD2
CSASILAGGTSYEQYF
TGCAGTGCTAGCATTTTGGCGGGAGGTACCTCCTACGAGCAGTACTTC
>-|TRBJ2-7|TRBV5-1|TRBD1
CASSLAPTGPHEQYF
TGCGCCAGCAGCTTGGCACCGACAGGGCCCCACGAGCAGTACTTC
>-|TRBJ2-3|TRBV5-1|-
CASSLDRLEGNTQYF
TGCGCCAGCAGCTTGGACAGGTTGGAGGGGAATACGCAGTATTTT
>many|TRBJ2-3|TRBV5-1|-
CASSFKGSSTDTQYF
TGCGCCAGCAGCTTTAAGGGCAGTAGCACAGATACGCAGTATTTT
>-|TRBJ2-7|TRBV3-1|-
CASSHADGNSYEQYF
TGTGCCAGCAGCCACGCCGACGGGAACTCCTACGAGCAGTACTTC
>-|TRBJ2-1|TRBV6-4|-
CASRDTSREQFF
TGTGCCAGCAGGGACACGAGCCGTGAGCAGTTCTTC
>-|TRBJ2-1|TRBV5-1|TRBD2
CASSPPGTSGPNEQFF
TGCGCCAGCAGCCCCCCCGGGACTAGCGGACCCAATGAGCAGTTCTTC
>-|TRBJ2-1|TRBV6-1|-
CASSEAVLVGEFF
TGTGCCAGCAGTGAAGCTGTGTTAGTTGGGGAGTTCTTC
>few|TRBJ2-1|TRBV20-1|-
CSARDLRSLYNEQFF
TGCAGTGCTAGAGATCTGCGTAGCCTATACAATGAGCAGTTCTTC
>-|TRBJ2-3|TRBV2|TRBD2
CASSVRTSGSNTQYF
TGTGCCAGCAGTGTGAGAACTAGCGGGAGCAATACGCAGTATTTT
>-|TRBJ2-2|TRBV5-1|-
CASSLVRSNTGELFF
TGCGCCAGCAGCTTGGTTAGGTCGAACACCGGGGAGCTGTTTTTT
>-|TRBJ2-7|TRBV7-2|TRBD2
CASSRLAGGYEQYF
TGTGCCAGCAGCAGACTAGCGGGGGGGTACGAGCAGTACTTC
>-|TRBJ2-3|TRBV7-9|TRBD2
CASSFTGTTGVGGTQYF
TGTGCCAGCAGCTTCACCGGGACTACGGGGGTCGGTGGTACGCAGTATTTT
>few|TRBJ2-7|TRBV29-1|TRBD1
CSAGLGQPYEQYF
TGCAGCGCAGGCTTGGGACAGCCCTACGAGCAGTACTTC